The 7 T cell receptor delta chains below come from one sample, sequenced in a study of gamma-delta T cells after stem cell transplantation. TCRdb re-called the RT-PCR reads through CATT. The sample carries thousands of delta-chain clones, roughly 15% recorded once. Source material: gamma-delta T cells. The receptors shown here come from a human donor. It is not recorded whose cells these are; they may come from a transplant donor.

To note about this clone: Possible read error: a much larger clone is one base away. Other DNA sequences from this sample encode an identical CDR3 as well. The chain uses TRDV2 and TRDJ1; 11 positions agree with TRDD3. Germline assignment: CDR1 GEAIGNYY and CDR2 EKD. This CDR3 contains 16 residues. The CDR3 sequence: CACDHGGYARTDKLIF. CDR3 nucleotides: TGTGCCTGTGACCATGGGGGATACGCGCGGACCGATAAACTCATCTTC.

This clone was seen more than once but under ten times. The chain links TRDV1 to TRDJ1; possibly TRDD3 for D (5 bases). Per germline, CDR1 TSWWSYY and CDR2 QGS. The CDR3 extends over 17 amino acids. V was trimmed by 4 bases and J by 2 bases, leaving 20 bases between them. CDR3 sequence reads: CALGAPQKDILTDKLIF. CDR3 bases: TGTGCTCTTGGGGCCCCCCAAAAGGATATACTTACCGATAAACTCATCTTT.

Notes on this clone: Just one base apart from a much larger clone, this may be a read error. The same CDR3 is also encoded by other DNA sequences in this sample. The chain recombines TRDV2 with TRDJ3; D not certain. Germline V gives CDR1 GEAIGNYY, CDR2 EKD. This CDR3 has 20 residues. The V end was cut by 5 bases, the J end by 2 bases, with 24 bases between. The CDR3 DNA reads as TGTGCCTGTGCCGAAAAGGTGATGGGCCCCGAGACCTGGGACACCCGACAGATGTTTTTC. This translates into CACAEKVMGPETWDTRQMFF.

Of note for this clone: This may come from a read error, since a much larger clone is one base off. The sample carries other DNA sequences with the same CDR3. For the CDR3, the DNA is TGTGCCTGCGACACCCTTGCGGATCCCCGCTCCTGGGACACCCGACAGATGTTTTTC. This translates into CACDTLADPRSWDTRQMFF. The chain uses TRDV2 and TRDJ3; D unresolved. Germline V gene data show CDR1 as GEAIGNYY and CDR2 as EKD. The CDR3 is made up of 19 amino acids.

This clone is judged medium-sized. The CDR3 here is CALGVLGWRNKLIF. For the CDR3, the DNA is TGTGCTCTTGGGGTCTTGGGCTGGCGAAATAAACTCATCTTT. The chain is built from TRDV1 and TRDJ1; D gene unclear. The CDR3 consists of 14 residues. Germline V gene data show CDR1 as TSWWSYY and CDR2 as QGS. V dropped 4 bases and J dropped 6 bases, with 15 bases sitting between them.

The chain recombines TRDV1 with TRDJ4; 7 bases map to TRDD3. The CDR3 covers 20 residues. Germline lookup yields CDR1 TSWWSYY and CDR2 QGS. V dropped 2 bases and J dropped 6; count of bases not matched to a gene: 27. DNA of the CDR3: TGTGCTCTTGGGGAATATAAACTGACCCTGCCGGTCTGGGGGGCATCTTCCCTGATCTTT. Translated, it gives CALGEYKLTLPVWGASSLIF.

V gene TRDV1 combines with J gene TRDJ1, with 9 nucleotides matching TRDD2. Trimming removed 1 base from V and 5 bases from J; junction bases left unmatched: 26. The CDR3 length is 22 residues. Germline lookup yields CDR1 TSWWSYY and CDR2 QGS. In nucleotides, the CDR3 is TGTGCTCTTGGGGAACCTTCTTACGCCTTCCTACTAGGCTGGGGGCAAGAGGATAAACTCATCTTT. This sequence encodes CALGEPSYAFLLGWGQEDKLIF.